The 16 T cell receptor beta chains reported below all come from one sample, sequenced in a study of response to subunit inactivated influenza vaccine. TCRdb recomputed calls from the RT-PCR reads with MiXCR, one row per CDR3 protein. The repertoire holds around 540,000 distinct CDR3 sequences, with about 10% as singletons. The starting material was PBMCs from blood, obtained on the day of vaccination. Receptors were obtained from a man aged 45-65 years who received an inactivated influenza vaccine.

This clonotype was found a few times. The chain couples TRBV4-1 to TRBJ2-1; 14 bases map to TRBD2. The CDR3 contains 16 residues. In germline, CDR1 is MGHRA, CDR2 YSYEKL. V lost 1 base, J lost 12 bases, and 8 bases stayed unmatched. This CDR3 reads CASSQGGTSGGLVQFF. The DNA of the CDR3 is TGCGCCAGCAGCCAAGGGGGGACTAGCGGGGGATTGGTGCAGTTCTTC.

This clonotype came up many times. J is TRBJ2-7 and V is TRBV20-1; perhaps TRBD1 as D (5 bases). The germline CDR1 and CDR2 sequences are DFQATT and SNEGSKA (reference sequence). The CDR3 has 15 residues. The V and J ends lost 0 bases and 1 base respectively, with 13 bases between them. As DNA, the CDR3 is TGCAGTGCTAGAGAAGGGGCAGTTCCTTCCTACGAGCAGTACTTC. It encodes CSAREGAVPSYEQYF.

V and J are TRBV28 and TRBJ2-5; tentatively, D is TRBD1 or TRBD2 (5 bases each). CDR3 size: 14 residues. V was trimmed by 2 bases and J by 4 bases, leaving 11 bases between them. The V gene's germline CDR1 is MDHEN and CDR2 SYDVKM. Here the CDR3 DNA reads TGTGCCAGCAGTTTAGGGGGTAAGGGAGAGACCCAGTACTTC. Protein sequence: CASSLGGKGETQYF.

This clonotype was seen more than once but under ten times. This chain links TRBV7-2 with TRBJ2-5, with D possibly being TRBD2 (6 bases). The CDR3 is 14 amino acids. Trimming removed 5 bases from V and 4 bases from J, with 14 bases in between. CDR1 is SGHTA and CDR2 is FQGNSA in the germline V gene. The CDR3 is CASSHRLDGETQYF. The CDR3 coding sequence is TGTGCCAGCAGCCATAGACTAGACGGAGAGACCCAGTACTTC.

This clonotype showed up just a few times. The rearrangement joins TRBV7-9 to TRBJ2-7; the D gene is possibly TRBD1 (6 bases). There are 15 residues in the CDR3. Deletions cut 3 bases from V and 0 bases from J, with 12 bases between. Germline CDR1 is SEHNR and CDR2 is FQNEAQ (reference sequence). The CDR3 region is CASSFFQGRSYEQYF. In DNA form, the CDR3 reads TGTGCCAGCAGCTTTTTCCAGGGGCGCTCCTACGAGCAGTACTTC.

This clonotype was seen many times. This rearrangement joins TRBV12-3 or TRBV12-4 to TRBJ1-5; TRBD1 is a possible D gene (5 bases). This CDR3 region has 14 residues. The V gene lost 5 bases and the J gene lost 7 bases, with 15 bases spanning the gap. CDR3: CASSPQGSEQPQHF. The CDR3 region has the DNA TGTGCCAGCAGTCCCCAGGGATCTGAACAGCCCCAGCATTTT.

This clonotype showed up many times. This chain joins TRBV5-1 and TRBJ2-2, with TRBD1 identical over 7 bases. The CDR3 runs to 17 residues. Germline V CDR1 and CDR2: SGHRS, YFSETQ. The junction had 14 bases not matched to a gene; V was cut back by 4 bases and J by 5 bases. The CDR3 sequence: CASSVRPFDRATGELFF. In nucleotides, the CDR3 is TGCGCCAGCAGCGTAAGGCCTTTTGACAGGGCGACCGGGGAGCTGTTTTTT.

The table lists this clonotype with a few counts. This chain joins TRBV20-1 and TRBJ2-7, with 7 bases lining up with TRBD1. The V segment lost 2 bases and the J segment 1 base; nucleotides outside the gene matches: 5. CDR1 is DFQATT, CDR2 SNEGSKA, per germline (reference sequence). This CDR3 has 14 residues. This CDR3 is CSARSLDRSYEQYF. In DNA form, the CDR3 reads TGCAGTGCTAGATCATTGGACAGGTCCTACGAGCAGTACTTC.

This clonotype was observed a few times. The chain joins TRBV4-1 to TRBJ2-3; 8 bases are a match to TRBD2. Germline lookup yields CDR1 MGHRA and CDR2 YSYEKL. CDR3 length: 16 amino acids. The junction had 5 bases not matched to a gene; V was cut back by 1 base and J by 2 bases. The CDR3 spells CASSQGPLAVTDTQYF. The DNA for the CDR3 is TGCGCCAGCAGCCAAGGCCCACTAGCGGTCACAGATACGCAGTATTTT.

The chain is built from TRBV29-1 and TRBJ2-7; 7 nucleotides agree with TRBD2. V trimming: 4 bases; J trimming: 4 bases; junction bases outside the gene matches: 10. The CDR3 runs 14 residues. Looked up from germline, CDR1 is SQVTM and CDR2 is ANQGSEA. The CDR3 bases are TGCAGCGTTGCGGGGTCGCGGGGGAATTACGAGCAGTACTTC. This encodes CSVAGSRGNYEQYF.

This clonotype came up a few times. The chain recombines TRBV19 with TRBJ2-1; 9 bases map to TRBD1. Germline V lookup: CDR1 LNHDA, CDR2 SQIVND (reference sequence). V trimming: 4 bases; J trimming: 1 base; junction bases outside the gene matches: 14. The CDR3 contains 19 residues. CDR3 DNA sequence: TGTGCCAGTAGTAGTCCCGGGACAGGGTATAGCCTTTCCTACAATGAGCAGTTCTTC. This sequence encodes CASSSPGTGYSLSYNEQFF.

This clonotype was seen many times. The chain recombines TRBV5-5 with TRBJ2-1; 7 nucleotides align to TRBD2. The trim removed 4 bases at V and 9 bases at J, leaving 7 bases unmatched. The germline V gene encodes CDR1 SGHKS and CDR2 YYEKEE (reference sequence). The CDR3 runs 13 residues. CDR3 DNA: TGTGCCAGCAGCATGCTCTGGGAGGGTGAGCAGTTCTTC. It encodes CASSMLWEGEQFF.

The chain carries TRBV5-1 and TRBJ1-5, with D maybe TRBD1 (5 bases). CDR3 length: 15 amino acids. V was trimmed by 0 bases and J by 4 bases, leaving 11 bases between them. Looked up from germline, CDR1 is SGHRS and CDR2 is YFSETQ. As DNA, the CDR3 is TGCGCCAGCAGCTTGGACACTACAGGAAATCAGCCCCAGCATTTT. It is translated as CASSLDTTGNQPQHF.

The chain links TRBV7-6 to TRBJ2-1; 10 bases line up with TRBD2. The germline V gene has CDR1 SGHVS and CDR2 FNYEAQ. The CDR3 sequence is 15 residues long. With 5 bases clipped from V and 6 bases from J, the junction kept 7 bases outside the gene matches. The CDR3 coding sequence is TGTGCCAGCAGCCCGAGCGGGAGGGCCAGCAATGAGCAGTTCTTC. This encodes CASSPSGRASNEQFF.

The chain joins TRBV28 to TRBJ2-7; D uncertain. The germline V gene has CDR1 MDHEN and CDR2 SYDVKM. The CDR3 has 11 amino acids. V gave up 2 bases and J gave up 8 bases, with 7 bases separating them. The CDR3, as DNA: TGTGCCAGCAGTTTACGGGTCCAGCAGTACTTC. This translates into CASSLRVQQYF.

This clonotype was recorded many times. The J gene is TRBJ2-5, the V gene TRBV12-3 or TRBV12-4, with D perhaps TRBD1 or TRBD2 (5 bases each). V lost 3 bases and J lost 0, with 8 bases in between. The CDR3 contains 14 residues. The CDR3 spells CASSFGGHQETQYF. The CDR3 DNA reads TGTGCCAGCAGTTTTGGGGGACACCAAGAGACCCAGTACTTC.